This T cell receptor beta chain was obtained from a study of identical twins. Healthy Caucasian donors formed the entire cohort. Germline CDR1 and CDR2: KGHDR and SFDVKD. V was cut by 4 bases and J by 3 bases, with 13 bases left in between. The CDR3 contains 15 residues. With respect to this clonotype: As yet, its antigen is unknown.

TCRdb re-derived calls from the 5' RACE reads in MiXCR, one entry per CDR3 protein. The sample yields hundreds of thousands of distinct CDR3 sequences, over 8.5% seen once. Study outcomes and limitations: With monozygotic twins, out-of-frame TCR alpha sharing exceeded what models estimated.

The same sample was also studied in work on yellow fever vaccine responses in identical twins.

Specimen: PBMCs. This sequence originates from a young woman in good health. The chain recombines TRBV24-1 with TRBJ2-3; perhaps TRBD1 as D (6 bases). CDR3 region: CATSEQGFLTDTQYF. As DNA, the CDR3 is TGTGCCACCAGTGAGCAGGGGTTTCTGACAGATACGCAGTATTTT.